Below, 30 T cell receptor beta chains from the same sample are listed, as sequenced in a study of blood T cell repertoires in COVID-19. Profiled with immunoSEQ multiplex PCR; TCRdb holds only in-frame clones, not every one. Found here are under 200,000 clones, 90% of them singletons; the top ten hold approximately 0.5%. Source material: peripheral blood. Every receptor here comes from a man aged 50-60 years with acute or convalescent COVID-19.

V gene TRBV6-5 combines with J gene TRBJ2-2; tentatively, D is TRBD1 (5 bases). Trimming pared 5 bases from V and 4 bases from J, leaving 8 bases between. Per germline, CDR1 MNHEY and CDR2 SVGAGI. The CDR3 loop spans 13 amino acids. The CDR3 region has the DNA TGTGCCAGCAGTCCAGGGTTCACCGGGGAGCTGTTTTTT. As protein: CASSPGFTGELFF.

The rearrangement joins TRBV7-6 to TRBJ2-1; TRBD2 matches at 8 bases. The V segment lost 5 bases and the J segment 5 bases; nucleotides outside the gene matches: 8. Per germline, CDR1 SGHVS and CDR2 FNYEAQ. The CDR3 covers 15 residues. CDR3 amino acids: CASSMSGSGNNEQFF. Here the CDR3 DNA reads TGTGCCAGCAGCATGAGCGGGAGTGGCAACAATGAGCAGTTCTTC.

The chain recombines TRBV19 with TRBJ2-2, with D unresolved. CDR3 length: 13 amino acids. In germline, CDR1 is LNHDA, CDR2 SQIVND (reference sequence). Trimming removed 1 base at V and 8 bases at J, with 8 bases between. CDR3 amino acids: CASSIVSVGELFF. The CDR3 region has the DNA TGTGCCAGTAGTATAGTGTCCGTGGGGGAGCTGTTTTTT.

This clone was observed a single time. This chain links TRBV12-3 or TRBV12-4 with TRBJ2-1; no firm D call. This CDR3 is built from 12 residues. Trimming removed 5 bases at V and 4 bases at J, with 6 bases between. This CDR3 reads CASSPEYNEQFF. CDR3 sequence (DNA): TGTGCCAGCAGTCCCGAGTACAATGAGCAGTTCTTC.

A few counts support this clone. CDR3 nucleotides: TGTGCCAGCTCACCGGTGCAGGGGGGTCCCTACGAGCAGTACTTC. Translating it yields CASSPVQGGPYEQYF. The rearrangement links TRBV18 to TRBJ2-7; possibly TRBD1 for D (7 bases). Deletions cut 3 bases from V and 2 bases from J, with 14 bases between. Germline CDR1 KGHSH, CDR2 LQKENI. The CDR3 is 15 amino acids.

The V call is TRBV18, the J call TRBJ1-4; no clear D. The V gene's germline CDR1 is KGHSH and CDR2 LQKENI. Trimming stripped 2 bases from V and 4 bases from J, with 8 bases between. The CDR3 covers 14 residues. The chain's CDR3 is CASSPRRDNEKLFF. As DNA, the CDR3 is TGTGCCAGCTCACCAAGGAGGGATAATGAAAAACTGTTTTTT.

For this clone: The identical CDR3 is also encoded by other nucleotide sequences in the sample. The chain couples TRBV2 to TRBJ2-1; 10 bases map to TRBD2. This CDR3 is built from 15 residues. The germline V gene encodes CDR1 SNHLY and CDR2 FYNNEI. V shed 6 bases and J 0 bases; nucleotides not matched to a gene: 2. The CDR3 DNA reads TGTGCCAGCAGAAGGACTAGCGGCTCCTACAATGAGCAGTTCTTC. It specifies CASRRTSGSYNEQFF.

The rearrangement joins TRBV11-2 to TRBJ2-3, with 8 bases aligning to TRBD2. J lost 2 bases, V lost 5 bases, and 9 bases had no gene match. Germline V gene data show CDR1 as SGHAT and CDR2 as FQNNGV. This CDR3 is 16 amino acids long. Written as DNA, the CDR3 is TGTGCCAGCAGCCGGGCGGCGGGGGGAAACACAGATACGCAGTATTTT. Its protein product is CASSRAAGGNTDTQYF.

The gene calls are TRBV19 and TRBJ1-5; no firm D call. Germline CDR1 is LNHDA and CDR2 is SQIVND (reference sequence). This CDR3 comprises 18 residues. The V end was cut by 6 bases, the J end by 3 bases, with 24 bases between. In DNA form, the CDR3 reads TGTGCCAGTAGCACGGATGGCTACGGGGTAGGCCTCAATCAGCCCCAGCATTTT. Residues: CASSTDGYGVGLNQPQHF.

The chain is built from TRBV25-1 and TRBJ1-1; D uncertain. Trimming cost V 8 bases and J 3 bases, with 7 bases left between them. Germline values: CDR1 MGHDK, CDR2 SYGVNS. This CDR3 has 11 amino acids. CDR3 residues: CASRSYTEAFF. The CDR3 coding sequence is TGTGCCAGCCGCAGTTACACTGAAGCTTTCTTT.

The chain joins TRBV9 to TRBJ2-3; D is possibly TRBD1 (6 bases). The germline V gene encodes CDR1 SGDLS and CDR2 YYNGEE. The CDR3 totals 16 residues. Trimming removed 0 bases from V and 1 base from J, with 12 bases in between. The CDR3 nucleotides are TGTGCCAGCAGCGTAGCTACGGGACAACGCACAGATACGCAGTATTTT. It encodes CASSVATGQRTDTQYF.

The chain recombines TRBV29-1 with TRBJ1-1; possible D gene TRBD1, 5 bases. Trimming cost V 2 bases and J 11 bases, with 15 bases left between them. The CDR3 consists of 12 residues. Germline V lookup: CDR1 SQVTM, CDR2 ANQGSEA. The DNA of the CDR3 is TGCAGCGTTGAACGGGGGACTGGCCGCGCTTTCTTT. It specifies CSVERGTGRAFF.

This clone appeared a single time. J is TRBJ2-7 and V is TRBV27; 10 positions match TRBD2. With 0 bases clipped from V and 4 bases from J, the junction kept 6 bases outside the gene matches. The CDR3 covers 16 residues. Germline CDR1 reads MNHEY; CDR2 reads SMNVEV (reference sequence). This CDR3 reads CASSLSRLAGAYEQYF. CDR3 DNA: TGTGCCAGCAGTTTATCTCGGCTAGCGGGAGCATACGAGCAGTACTTC.

CDR3 residues: CASSAPSGANVLTF. CDR3 bases: TGCGCCAGCAGCGCGCCATCTGGGGCCAACGTCCTGACTTTC. V is TRBV5-1 and J is TRBJ2-6; D remains unclear. Trimming took 4 bases from V and 1 from J, leaving 6 bases between them. Germline-derived CDR1 and CDR2 are SGHRS and YFSETQ. The length of the CDR3 is 14 residues. Together with reference TRBV5-1 and TRBJ2-6, the CDR3 gives the full variable domain: KAGVTQTPRYLIKTRGQQVTLSCSPISGHRSVSWYQQTPGQGLQFLFEYFSETQRNKGNFPGRFSGRQFSNSRSEMNVSTLELGDSALYLCASSAPSGANVLTFGAGSRLTVL.

V usage is TRBV11-2 and J usage is TRBJ2-7, with 11 bases identical to TRBD2. This CDR3 has 17 amino acids. The V gene end was trimmed by 2 bases and the J gene end by 3 bases; junction bases not matched to a gene: 9. Per the germline V gene, CDR1 is SGHAT and CDR2 is FQNNGV. The CDR3 loop reads CASSLSTSGSFHYEQYF. The DNA of the CDR3 is TGTGCCAGCAGCTTAAGTACTAGCGGGAGTTTCCACTACGAGCAGTACTTC.

V gene TRBV6-5 combines with J gene TRBJ1-5, with D uncertain. The V and J ends lost 6 bases and 2 bases respectively, with 11 bases between them. This CDR3 contains 14 residues. CDR1 and CDR2 (germline): MNHEY, SVGAGI. CDR3 loop: CASREMTRNQPQHF. The CDR3 coding sequence is TGTGCCAGCAGAGAGATGACACGCAATCAGCCCCAGCATTTT.

The genes are TRBV24-1 and TRBJ2-1; TRBD2 might be the D (5 bases). The CDR3 has 16 residues. The germline V and J ends were trimmed by 0 bases and 4 bases, with 12 bases remaining between them. Germline assignment: CDR1 KGHDR and CDR2 SFDVKD. The CDR3 reads CATSDLLPSGYNEQFF. As DNA, the CDR3 is TGTGCCACCAGTGATTTGCTACCATCGGGGTACAATGAGCAGTTCTTC.

V usage is TRBV6-5 and J usage is TRBJ1-6; the D gene is possibly TRBD1 (6 bases). In germline, CDR1 is MNHEY, CDR2 SVGAGI. There are 14 residues in the CDR3. Trimming removed 6 bases from V and 8 bases from J, with 14 bases in between. In nucleotides, the CDR3 is TGTGCCAGCAGCTTACGGACAGTTGATTCACCCCTCCACTTT. Amino acid sequence: CASSLRTVDSPLHF.

CDR3 in amino acids: CASSPTLYRRNRTDTQYF. Written as DNA, the CDR3 is TGCGCCAGCAGCCCAACTCTGTACCGACGGAACAGAACAGATACGCAGTATTTT. The chain joins TRBV4-1 to TRBJ2-3; D is undetermined. The CDR3 length is 18 residues. Trimming took off 4 bases at V and 3 bases at J, with 23 bases between the two ends. Germline V gene data show CDR1 as MGHRA and CDR2 as YSYEKL.

This clone was detected once. The chain joins TRBV30 to TRBJ2-5; the D gene is possibly TRBD1 (5 bases). The germline CDR1 and CDR2 sequences are GTSNPN and SVGIG (reference sequence). This CDR3 has 14 residues. Trimming shortened V by 4 bases and J by 5 bases, and 17 bases separated the two germline ends. In DNA form, the CDR3 reads TGTGCCTGGAATGAGATAGGGGTCTCGGAGACCCAGTACTTC. Its protein is CAWNEIGVSETQYF.

The gene calls are TRBV14 and TRBJ2-5; 12 positions match TRBD1. Looked up from germline, CDR1 is SGHDN and CDR2 is FVKESK. With V trimmed by 5 bases and J by 4 bases, 17 bases remained unmatched. The CDR3 runs 19 residues. CDR3 DNA sequence: TGTGCCAGCAGCTCCAGATTCCAAAACCGGGACAGGGGGCGAGAGACCCAGTACTTC. As protein: CASSSRFQNRDRGRETQYF.

The CDR3 loop is CATSDREGARGGTDTQYF. The CDR3 nucleotides read TGTGCCACCAGTGATCGGGAGGGGGCCCGGGGAGGCACAGATACGCAGTATTTT. V usage is TRBV24-1 and J usage is TRBJ2-3; perhaps TRBD2 as D (8 bases). The CDR3 is 18 amino acids. The ends were cut back, 3 bases at V and 1 base at J, with 19 bases in the middle. Looked up from germline, CDR1 is KGHDR and CDR2 is SFDVKD.

The chain uses TRBV30 and TRBJ2-3; 8 bases are a match to TRBD2. This CDR3 comprises 14 residues. In germline, CDR1 is GTSNPN, CDR2 SVGIG (reference sequence). This CDR3 is CAGGGRGGTDTQYF. The CDR3 DNA is TGTGCGGGTGGGGGGCGGGGGGGCACAGATACGCAGTATTTT.

A few counts support this clone. CDR3 coding DNA: TGTGCCAGCAGCGCATACAGGGGAAGGAGCAATCAGCCCCAGCATTTT. The encoded protein is CASSAYRGRSNQPQHF. The rearrangement joins TRBV7-9 to TRBJ1-5; 7 positions agree with TRBD1. This CDR3 contains 16 residues. The junction had 8 bases not matched to a gene; V was cut back by 5 bases and J by 1 base. Germline-derived CDR1 and CDR2 are SEHNR and FQNEAQ (reference sequence).

This clone has only one observation. The rearrangement uses TRBV7-9 and TRBJ2-6, with D perhaps TRBD2 (6 bases). The CDR3 runs to 18 residues. V shed 7 bases and J shed 1 base, with 20 bases lying between them. CDR1 is SEHNR, CDR2 FQNEAQ, per germline (reference sequence). DNA of the CDR3: TGTGCCAGCACCCCTAGCGTCCGGGGTTTATCTGGGGCCAACGTCCTGACTTTC. Amino acids: CASTPSVRGLSGANVLTF. Together with reference TRBV7-9 and TRBJ2-6, the CDR3 gives the full variable domain: DTGVSQNPRHKITKRGQNVTFRCDPISEHNRLYWYRQTLGQGPEFLTYFQNEAQLEKSRLLSDRFSAERPKGSFSTLEIQRTEQGDSAMYLCASTPSVRGLSGANVLTFGAGSRLTVL.

The gene calls are TRBV14 and TRBJ2-1; D is undetermined. Germline V gene sequence: CDR1 SGHDN, CDR2 FVKESK. CDR3 size: 13 residues. V was shortened by 1 base and J by 5 bases, with 6 bases between the two germline ends. As DNA, the CDR3 is TGTGCCAGCAGCCAAGTGCAGGACAATGAGCAGTTCTTC. Its translation is CASSQVQDNEQFF.

V and J are TRBV9 and TRBJ2-2, with 11 bases matching TRBD2. This CDR3 region has 17 residues. Unmatched junction bases numbered 6, after V lost 0 bases and J lost 5 bases. The germline V gene has CDR1 SGDLS and CDR2 YYNGEE. Here the CDR3 DNA reads TGTGCCAGCAGCGTAGCTGTAGCGGGGGGGCAGACCGGGGAGCTGTTTTTT. This encodes CASSVAVAGGQTGELFF.

The rearrangement links TRBV12-3 or TRBV12-4 to TRBJ1-6, with 8 bases aligning to TRBD1. V lost 6 bases to trimming and J lost 10 bases; unmatched junction nucleotides: 2. The CDR3 length is 12 residues. CDR3 sequence: CASSRQGSPLHF. CDR3 DNA sequence: TGTGCCAGCAGCAGACAGGGGTCACCCCTCCACTTT.

The V call is TRBV5-8, the J call TRBJ2-5, with D perhaps TRBD1 (6 bases). Per the germline V gene, CDR1 is SGHTS and CDR2 is YDEGEE. The CDR3 is made up of 17 amino acids. Trimming stripped 4 bases from V and 0 bases from J, with 19 bases between. The CDR3 bases are TGTGCCAGCAGCGAGGAGAGACAGGTGTCCTACCAAGAGACCCAGTACTTC. Protein product: CASSEERQVSYQETQYF.

V usage is TRBV7-9 and J usage is TRBJ2-2; TRBD1 might be the D (6 bases). The CDR3 totals 15 residues. The V gene's germline CDR1 is SEHNR and CDR2 FQNEAQ (reference sequence). Trimming left V 4 bases short and J 4 bases short, with 13 bases between. The CDR3 here is CASSYLATGTGELFF. The CDR3 DNA sequence: TGTGCCAGCAGCTACCTTGCGACAGGCACCGGGGAGCTGTTTTTT.